The entry below gives a single T cell receptor beta chain sequence along with its context. Its cognate antigen is unknown. Sequencing was performed with immunoSEQ multiplex PCR; in TCRdb, only in-frame clones are kept and a portion is missing. The sample lists over a million clones, 75% to 85% occurring once. The V and J ends lost 1 base and 2 bases respectively, with 11 bases between them. Germline CDR1 reads SEHNR; CDR2 reads FQNEAQ (reference sequence). The CDR3 is 15 amino acids. These data come from a study of shared clonotypes between healthy human individuals. Study background: The cohort had two women and a few men, ages 18 to 49.

Study conclusions and caveats: Of the naive CD4 clonotypes, around 4.8% were shared across a handful of donors. Generally, naive subsets came out with larger estimated richness than memory subsets.

The J gene is TRBJ1-1, the V gene TRBV7-9; the D is unclear. The clonotype was recovered from a man younger than 35 in good health. Some clones in this sample may be carry-over from other donors' samples. Input material: memory CD4+ T cells from PBMCs. Subset specified: CD45RA-negative fraction. The CDR3 coding sequence is TGTGCCAGCAGCTTAGGGGAGGGCCGAAACACTGAAGCTTTCTTT. Its translation is CASSLGEGRNTEAFF.